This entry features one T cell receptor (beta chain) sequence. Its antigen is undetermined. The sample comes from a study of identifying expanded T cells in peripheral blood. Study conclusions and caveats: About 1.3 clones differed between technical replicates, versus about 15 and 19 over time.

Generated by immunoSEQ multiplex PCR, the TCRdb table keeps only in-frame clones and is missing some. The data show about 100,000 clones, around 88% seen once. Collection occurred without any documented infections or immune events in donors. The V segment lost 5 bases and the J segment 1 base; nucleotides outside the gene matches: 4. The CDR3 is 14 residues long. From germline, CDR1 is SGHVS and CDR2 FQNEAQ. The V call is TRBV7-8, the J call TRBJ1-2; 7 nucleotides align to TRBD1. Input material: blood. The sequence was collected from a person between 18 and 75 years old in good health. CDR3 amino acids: CASSPQGFNYGYTF. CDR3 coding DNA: TGTGCCAGCAGCCCACAGGGGTTTAACTATGGCTACACCTTC.